This T cell receptor (beta chain) was sequenced in a study of T cell responses to AZD1222 COVID-19 vaccine. Study conclusions and caveats: Researchers took repertoire samples only after the peak T cell response had come.

This CDR3 region has 15 residues. Germline lookup yields CDR1 LGHDT and CDR2 YNNKEL (reference sequence). Trimming left V 2 bases short and J 6 bases short, with 14 bases between. Concerning this clone itself: Its specificity is unknown.

The repertoire was sequenced with immunoSEQ multiplex PCR; TCRdb's copy has only in-frame clones and lacks some. The table lists 100,000 to 120,000 clones, over 75% of them singletons, with roughly 4.5% in the top ten. The clonotype originates from an adult in good health. The source was peripheral blood, collected on day 0 of AZD1222 vaccination. This sequence joins TRBV3-1 (or the pseudogene TRBV3-2) and TRBJ2-1; maybe TRBD2 (6 bases). Here the CDR3 DNA reads TGTGCCAGCAGCCAAACGGGGAGGTCCCGCAATGAGCAGTTCTTC. It codes for CASSQTGRSRNEQFF.